This TCR beta chain was sequenced for a study of regulatory T cells in long-lasting Graves disease. The germline CDR1 and CDR2 sequences are GTSNPN and SVGIG (reference sequence). V lost 5 bases and J lost 8, with 12 bases in between. CDR3 length equals 11 residues. The sample's time point: newly diagnosed GD, antithyroid drugs for less than 3 months. Following extraction of RNA from PBMCs, that RNA was used to make the TCR library. Assembly of TCR beta libraries relied on iRepertoire HTBI primers together with Arm-PCR of CDR3 regions. Using its own MiXCR run on the multiplex PCR reads, TCRdb lists one record per CDR3 protein. Of about 500,000 distinct CDR3 sequences in the sample, around 13% are singletons; the top ten hold almost 9%. Ten or more counts support this clonotype. In addition, the sample was reused for a study of T cells in Graves' hyperthyroidism and ophthalmopathy.

Sequencing was performed on peripheral blood mononuclear cells (PBMCs), taken at new diagnosis, from a patient treated with antithyroid drugs. The V and J genes are TRBV30 and TRBJ1-2; D is undetermined. The TCR comes from a woman under 40 with Graves disease. The CDR3 coding sequence is TGTGCCTGGGAGGACTCCAGAGGCTACACCTTC. The encoded protein is CAWEDSRGYTF.